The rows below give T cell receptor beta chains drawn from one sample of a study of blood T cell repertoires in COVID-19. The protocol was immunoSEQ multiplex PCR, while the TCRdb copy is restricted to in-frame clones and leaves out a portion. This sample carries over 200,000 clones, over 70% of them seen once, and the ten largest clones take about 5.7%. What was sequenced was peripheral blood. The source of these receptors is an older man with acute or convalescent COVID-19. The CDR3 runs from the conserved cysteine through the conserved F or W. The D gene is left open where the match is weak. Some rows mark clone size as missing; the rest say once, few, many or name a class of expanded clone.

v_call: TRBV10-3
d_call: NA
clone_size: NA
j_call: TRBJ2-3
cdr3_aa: CAISEAGDSTDTQYF
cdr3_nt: TGTGCCATCAGTGAGGCGGGTGATAGCACAGATACGCAGTATTTT

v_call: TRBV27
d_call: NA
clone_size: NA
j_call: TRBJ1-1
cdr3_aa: CASSPQGYTEAFF
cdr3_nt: TGTGCCAGCAGCCCCCAGGGATACACTGAAGCTTTCTTT

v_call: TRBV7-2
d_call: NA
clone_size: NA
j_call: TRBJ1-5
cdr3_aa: CASSLGGVRAEPQHF
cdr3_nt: TGTGCCAGCAGCTTAGGGGGAGTTAGGGCTGAGCCCCAGCATTTT

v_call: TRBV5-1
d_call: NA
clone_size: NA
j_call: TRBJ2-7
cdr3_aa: CASSLDVGQGSYEQYF
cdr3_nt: TGCGCCAGCAGCTTGGACGTCGGGCAGGGCTCCTACGAGCAGTACTTC

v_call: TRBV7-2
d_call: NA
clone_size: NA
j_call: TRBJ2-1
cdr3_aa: CASIIGRGFENEQFF
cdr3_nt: TGTGCCAGCATCATAGGTCGGGGGTTCGAGAATGAGCAGTTCTTC

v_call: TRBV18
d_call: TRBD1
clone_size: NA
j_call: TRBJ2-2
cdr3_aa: CASSPNGQGYTGELFF
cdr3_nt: TGTGCCAGCTCACCAAACGGACAGGGTTACACCGGGGAGCTGTTTTTT

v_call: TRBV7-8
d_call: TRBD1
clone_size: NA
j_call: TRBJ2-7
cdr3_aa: CASSRGTGRSYEQYF
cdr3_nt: TGTGCCAGCAGTCGTGGGACAGGGAGGAGCTACGAGCAGTACTTC

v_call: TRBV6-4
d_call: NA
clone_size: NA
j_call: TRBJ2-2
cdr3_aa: CASSDSQRGRGELFF
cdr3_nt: TGTGCCAGCAGTGACTCACAACGGGGTCGCGGGGAGCTGTTTTTT

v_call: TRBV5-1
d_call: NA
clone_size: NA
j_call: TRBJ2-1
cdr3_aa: CASSLAGSTSFGPEQFF
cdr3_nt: TGCGCCAGCAGCTTGGCTGGGAGTACTAGTTTTGGACCTGAGCAGTTCTTC

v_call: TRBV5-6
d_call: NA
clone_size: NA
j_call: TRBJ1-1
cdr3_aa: CASSMGLPPNTEAFF
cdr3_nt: TGTGCCAGCAGCATGGGACTGCCTCCGAACACTGAAGCTTTCTTT

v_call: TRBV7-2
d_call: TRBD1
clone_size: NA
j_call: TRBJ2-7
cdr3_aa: CASSPHPTGGAEQYF
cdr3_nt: TGTGCCAGCAGCCCCCATCCGACAGGGGGTGCCGAGCAGTACTTC

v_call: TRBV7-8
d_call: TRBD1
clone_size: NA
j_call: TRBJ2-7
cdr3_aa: CASSLVAGTGDAYEQYF
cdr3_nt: TGTGCCAGCAGCTTAGTGGCCGGGACAGGGGATGCCTACGAGCAGTACTTC

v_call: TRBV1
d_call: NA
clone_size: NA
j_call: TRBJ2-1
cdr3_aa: CTSSHRSANEQFF
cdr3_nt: TGCACCAGCAGCCACCGCAGCGCCAATGAGCAGTTCTTC

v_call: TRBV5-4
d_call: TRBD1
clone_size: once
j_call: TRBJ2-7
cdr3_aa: CASSGPGTDYEQYF
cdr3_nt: TGTGCCAGCAGCGGACCCGGGACAGACTACGAGCAGTACTTC

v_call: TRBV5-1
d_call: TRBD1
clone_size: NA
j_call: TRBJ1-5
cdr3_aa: CASSQTGGGQPQHF
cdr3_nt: TGCGCCAGCAGCCAGACAGGGGGTGGGCAGCCCCAGCATTTT

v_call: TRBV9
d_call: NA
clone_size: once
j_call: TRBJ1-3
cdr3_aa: CASSVVGDSGNTIYF
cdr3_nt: TGTGCCAGCAGCGTAGTGGGAGACTCTGGAAACACCATATATTTT

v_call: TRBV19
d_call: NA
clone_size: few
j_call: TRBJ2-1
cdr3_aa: CASSLTGSGGYEQFF
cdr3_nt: TGTGCCAGTAGCCTAACCGGTTCCGGGGGTTATGAGCAGTTCTTC

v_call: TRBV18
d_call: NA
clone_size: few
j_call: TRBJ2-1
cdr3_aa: CASSSRLVEQFF
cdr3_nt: TGTGCCAGCTCATCTCGACTAGTGGAGCAGTTCTTC

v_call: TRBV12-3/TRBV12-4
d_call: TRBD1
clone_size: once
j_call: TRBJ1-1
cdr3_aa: CASSEGTGGEAFF
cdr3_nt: TGTGCCAGCAGCGAAGGGACAGGGGGTGAAGCTTTCTTT

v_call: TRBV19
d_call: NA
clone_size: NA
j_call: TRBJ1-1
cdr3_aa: CASSPGGFGATEAFF
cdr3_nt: TGTGCCAGTAGTCCGGGGGGCTTTGGGGCCACTGAAGCTTTCTTT

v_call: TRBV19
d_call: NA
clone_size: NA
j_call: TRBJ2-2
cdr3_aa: CASSPPGNGELFF
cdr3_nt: TGTGCCAGTAGTCCTCCAGGGAACGGGGAGCTGTTTTTT

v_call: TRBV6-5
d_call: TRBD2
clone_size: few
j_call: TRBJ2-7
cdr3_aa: CASSFGEGTEQYF
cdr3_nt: TGTGCCAGCAGTTTCGGGGAGGGGACGGAGCAGTACTTC

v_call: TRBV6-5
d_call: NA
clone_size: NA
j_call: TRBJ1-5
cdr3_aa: CASSSAGDHQPQHF
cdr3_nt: TGTGCCAGCAGTTCGGCAGGGGATCATCAGCCCCAGCATTTT

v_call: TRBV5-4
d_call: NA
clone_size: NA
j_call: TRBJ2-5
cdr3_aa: CASSFGGGETQYF
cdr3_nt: TGTGCCAGCAGCTTCGGGGGAGGAGAGACCCAGTACTTC

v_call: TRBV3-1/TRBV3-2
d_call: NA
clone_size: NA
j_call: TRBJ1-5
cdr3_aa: CASSTYGNQPQHF
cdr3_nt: TGTGCCAGCAGCACATACGGGAATCAGCCCCAGCATTTT

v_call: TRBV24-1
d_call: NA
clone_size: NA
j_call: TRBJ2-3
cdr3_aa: CATSDRLAAHEVDTQYF
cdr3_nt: TGTGCCACCAGTGACAGACTCGCTGCACATGAGGTAGATACGCAGTATTTT

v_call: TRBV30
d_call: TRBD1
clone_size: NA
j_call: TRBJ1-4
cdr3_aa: CAWGKTGGREKLFF
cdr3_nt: TGTGCCTGGGGGAAGACAGGGGGACGGGAAAAACTGTTTTTT

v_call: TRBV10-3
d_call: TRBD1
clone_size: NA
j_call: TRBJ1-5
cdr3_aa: CAISEYRTGVQPQHF
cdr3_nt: TGTGCCATCAGTGAGTACCGGACAGGGGTTCAGCCCCAGCATTTT

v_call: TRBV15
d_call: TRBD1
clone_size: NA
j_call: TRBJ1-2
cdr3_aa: CATSLRDRSNYGYTF
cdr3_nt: TGTGCCACCAGCCTGCGGGACAGAAGTAACTATGGCTACACCTTC

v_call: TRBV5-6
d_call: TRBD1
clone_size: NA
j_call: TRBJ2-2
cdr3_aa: CASSGDRGRRTGELFF
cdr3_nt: TGTGCCAGCAGCGGCGACAGGGGGCGCCGAACCGGGGAGCTGTTTTTT

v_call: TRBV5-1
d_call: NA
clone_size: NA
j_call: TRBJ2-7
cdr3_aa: CASSPGAGTYEQYF
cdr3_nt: TGCGCCAGCAGCCCAGGGGCCGGGACCTACGAGCAGTACTTC

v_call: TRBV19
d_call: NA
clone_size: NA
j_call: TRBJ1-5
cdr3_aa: CASRQYSNQPQHF
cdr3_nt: TGTGCCAGTAGACAGTATAGCAATCAGCCCCAGCATTTT

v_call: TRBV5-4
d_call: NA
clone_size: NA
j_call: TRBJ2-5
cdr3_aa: CASSWGRQNLETQYF
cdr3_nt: TGTGCCAGCAGCTGGGGGCGGCAGAATCTCGAGACCCAGTACTTC

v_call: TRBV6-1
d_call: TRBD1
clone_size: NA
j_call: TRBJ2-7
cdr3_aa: CASSEGPGQGYEQYF
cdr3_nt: TGTGCCAGCAGTGAAGGTCCGGGACAGGGATACGAGCAGTACTTC

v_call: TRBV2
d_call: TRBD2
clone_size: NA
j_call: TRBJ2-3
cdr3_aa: CASTTAGANTDTQYF
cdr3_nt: TGTGCCAGCACCACAGCGGGGGCCAACACAGATACGCAGTATTTT

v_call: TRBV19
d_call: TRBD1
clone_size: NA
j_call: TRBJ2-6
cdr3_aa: CASSPTDRGNSGANVLTF
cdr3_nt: TGTGCCAGTAGTCCTACGGACAGGGGGAATTCTGGGGCCAACGTCCTGACTTTC

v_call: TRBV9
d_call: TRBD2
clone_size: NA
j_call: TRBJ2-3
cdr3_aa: CASSVVGLAGGTSTDTQYF
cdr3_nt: TGTGCCAGCAGCGTAGTGGGACTAGCGGGAGGGACAAGCACAGATACGCAGTATTTT

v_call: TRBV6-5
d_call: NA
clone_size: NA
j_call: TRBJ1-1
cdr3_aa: CASRQLMNTEAFF
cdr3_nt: TGTGCCAGTCGACAGCTGATGAACACTGAAGCTTTCTTT

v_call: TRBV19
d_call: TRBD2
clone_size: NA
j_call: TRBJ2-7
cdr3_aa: CASRLAGGTRNEQYF
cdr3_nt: TGTGCCAGTAGACTAGCGGGAGGGACACGGAACGAGCAGTACTTC

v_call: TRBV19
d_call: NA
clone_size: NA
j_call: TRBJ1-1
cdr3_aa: CASHQGPQNTEAFF
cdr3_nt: TGTGCCAGTCACCAGGGGCCACAGAACACTGAAGCTTTCTTT

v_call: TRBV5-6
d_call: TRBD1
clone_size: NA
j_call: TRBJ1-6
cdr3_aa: CASTGGGNSPLHF
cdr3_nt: TGTGCCAGCACAGGGGGCGGAAATTCACCCCTCCACTTT

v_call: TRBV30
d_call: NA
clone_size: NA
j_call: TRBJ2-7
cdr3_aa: CAWRLGRYEQYF
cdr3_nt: TGTGCCTGGCGGCTGGGGAGATACGAGCAGTACTTC

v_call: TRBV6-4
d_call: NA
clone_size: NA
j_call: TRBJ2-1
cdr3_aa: CASSRIDSYNEQFF
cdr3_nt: TGTGCCAGCAGCAGGATTGACTCCTACAATGAGCAGTTCTTC

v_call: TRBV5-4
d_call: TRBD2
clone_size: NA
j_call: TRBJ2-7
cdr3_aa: CASSLAGGRQEQYF
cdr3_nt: TGTGCCAGCAGCTTGGCGGGGGGGCGTCAAGAGCAGTACTTC

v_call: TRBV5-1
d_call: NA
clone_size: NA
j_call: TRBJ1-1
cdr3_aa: CASSLLGHRNTEAFF
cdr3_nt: TGCGCCAGCAGCTTGTTGGGACACCGGAACACTGAAGCTTTCTTT